This entry lists 5 T cell receptor beta chains sequenced from one sample in a study of cytomegalovirus exposure and HLA in healthy donors. Researchers ran the PCR with 60 Vbeta and 13 Jbeta primers. TCRdb's copy holds only in-frame clones and misses some; the assay was immunoSEQ multiplex PCR. The table lists about 150,000 clones, over 70% of them singletons. What was sequenced was PBMCs. These receptors came from a woman in her forties or fifties in good health and CMV-seropositive.

The genes are TRBV9 and TRBJ2-3; 8 positions agree with TRBD1. The CDR3 spans 15 residues. The ends lost 4 bases at V and 1 base at J; junction bases unmatched: 5. Per the germline V gene, CDR1 is SGDLS and CDR2 is YYNGEE. CDR3 DNA sequence: TGTGCCAGCAGCTTAGCAGGGGGCGGCACAGATACGCAGTATTTT. Its translation is CASSLAGGGTDTQYF.

V is TRBV29-1 and J is TRBJ2-3, with 9 bases fitting TRBD2. The CDR3 extends over 14 amino acids. Germline V gene lookup returns CDR1 SQVTM and CDR2 ANQGSEA. V dropped 3 bases and J dropped 2; count of bases not matched to a gene: 3. CDR3 sequence: CSVDTSGFTDTQYF. CDR3 in DNA: TGCAGCGTTGACACTAGCGGGTTCACAGATACGCAGTATTTT.

This chain joins TRBV15 and TRBJ1-4; 11 bases fit TRBD1. The germline V gene has CDR1 LNHNV and CDR2 YYDKDF (reference sequence). This CDR3 region has 15 residues. J gave up 7 bases and V 5 bases, and 6 bases lay outside the gene matches. The CDR3 loop reads CATSLGQGAVEKLFF. CDR3 sequence (DNA): TGTGCCACCAGCCTCGGACAGGGGGCGGTTGAAAAACTGTTTTTT.

The chain carries TRBV9 and TRBJ2-2; no reliable D call. The V and J ends lost 4 bases and 1 base respectively, with 8 bases between them. CDR3 length: 14 amino acids. Germline CDR1 and CDR2: SGDLS and YYNGEE. In nucleotides, the CDR3 is TGTGCCAGCAGCTCCCGAGTGAACACCGGGGAGCTGTTTTTT. Encoded protein: CASSSRVNTGELFF.

The rearrangement joins TRBV25-1 to TRBJ1-1, with D possibly being TRBD1 (5 bases). The CDR3 is 16 residues long. CDR1 MGHDK and CDR2 SYGVNS come from the germline V gene. V shed 5 bases and J shed 5 bases, with 21 bases lying between them. The DNA of the CDR3 is TGTGCCAGCAGTCCCCGGGGGGGGAGCCCGGTAACTGAAGCTTTCTTT. It translates to CASSPRGGSPVTEAFF.